One and the same sample provided the 8 T cell receptor beta chains below, sequenced in a study of shared clonotypes between healthy human individuals. TCRdb's copy holds only in-frame clones and misses some; the assay was immunoSEQ multiplex PCR. The table lists some 1 million clones, 65% to 75% of them singletons. Sequencing used memory CD4+ T cells sorted from blood. Sample subset: CD45RA-negative fraction. The receptor source for this set is a man younger than 30 in good health.

This chain uses TRBV5-6 with TRBJ2-7; 10 positions agree with TRBD2. There are 16 residues in the CDR3. J was trimmed by 3 bases and V by 2 bases; bases with no gene match: 8. Germline V gives CDR1 SGHDT, CDR2 YYEEEE. The CDR3 loop reads CASSLFSGRFGYEQYF. CDR3 coding DNA: TGTGCCAGCAGCTTATTTAGCGGGAGGTTTGGCTACGAGCAGTACTTC.

This chain joins TRBV11-2 and TRBJ2-1, with TRBD2 identical over 9 bases. The germline gives CDR1 SGHAT, CDR2 FQNNGV. The CDR3 runs to 16 residues. The junction had 11 bases not matched to a gene; V was cut back by 3 bases and J by 8 bases. The CDR3: CASSLGTSQDVDEQFF. The CDR3 nucleotides read TGTGCCAGCAGCTTGGGGACTAGCCAAGATGTTGATGAGCAGTTCTTC.

As for this clone: Other DNA sequences from this sample encode an identical CDR3 as well. The rearrangement joins TRBV5-1 to TRBJ2-1, with D perhaps matching TRBD1 or TRBD2 (7 bases each). CDR3 length: 15 amino acids. Trimming cost V 3 bases and J 7 bases, with 17 bases left between them. CDR1 and CDR2 from the germline V gene are SGHRS and YFSETQ. The CDR3, as DNA: TGCGCCAGCAGCTCACCCGGTCAGGGGGGGAATGAGCAGTTCTTC. Protein sequence: CASSSPGQGGNEQFF.

With respect to this clone: Other DNA sequences in this specimen translate into the identical CDR3. The rearrangement joins TRBV5-1 to TRBJ2-2, with a weak D call TRBD1 (6 bases). CDR3 length: 14 amino acids. V gave up 4 bases and J gave up 3 bases, with 10 bases separating them. Germline CDR1 SGHRS, CDR2 YFSETQ. CDR3 DNA sequence: TGCGCCAGCAGCCCTCGGACAGACACCGGGGAGCTGTTTTTT. It codes for CASSPRTDTGELFF.

This clone appeared once. The chain uses TRBV7-9 and TRBJ2-5; D tentatively fits TRBD1 or TRBD2 (5 bases each). V was clipped by 5 bases and J by 1 base, with 14 bases between them. The CDR3 contains 15 residues. Germline loops: CDR1 SEHNR, CDR2 FQNEAQ (reference sequence). The CDR3 sequence: CASSLDGTAQETQYF. Here the CDR3 DNA reads TGTGCCAGCAGCCTTGACGGGACGGCCCAAGAGACCCAGTACTTC. The full variable domain, rest sourced from reference TRBV7-9 and TRBJ2-5, is DTGVSQNPRHKITKRGQNVTFRCDPISEHNRLYWYRQTLGQGPEFLTYFQNEAQLEKSRLLSDRFSAERPKGSFSTLEIQRTEQGDSAMYLCASSLDGTAQETQYFGPGTRLLVL.

As concerns this clone: The identical CDR3 is also encoded by other nucleotide sequences in the sample. V and J are TRBV5-1 and TRBJ1-2; D is uncertain. From germline, CDR1 is SGHRS and CDR2 YFSETQ. The CDR3 consists of 14 residues. Trimming left V 0 bases short and J 2 bases short, with 8 bases between. CDR3 DNA: TGCGCCAGCAGCTTGGAAGGGCAAAACTATGGCTACACCTTC. It is translated as CASSLEGQNYGYTF.

V usage is TRBV2 and J usage is TRBJ2-2; 8 positions agree with TRBD1. The CDR3 is 15 residues long. The V gene's germline CDR1 is SNHLY and CDR2 FYNNEI. The ends lost 6 bases at V and 6 bases at J; junction bases unmatched: 9. The chain's CDR3 is CASSTGTGPAGELFF. For the CDR3, the DNA is TGTGCCAGCAGCACCGGGACAGGTCCCGCCGGGGAGCTGTTTTTT. Full variable domain (rest looked up from reference TRBV2 and TRBJ2-2): EPEVTQTPSHQVTQMGQEVILRCVPISNHLYFYWYRQILGQKVEFLVSFYNNEISEKSEIFDDQFSVERPDGSNFTLKIRSTKLEDSAMYFCASSTGTGPAGELFFGEGSRLTVL.

V is TRBV18 and J is TRBJ2-7; D gene ambiguous. The CDR3 is 14 amino acids. The germline V and J ends were trimmed by 2 bases and 5 bases, with 13 bases remaining between them. The germline V gene encodes CDR1 KGHSH and CDR2 LQKENI. The CDR3, as DNA: TGTGCCAGCTCACCAGGTCGACGTGGCAACGAGCAGTACTTC. Translation: CASSPGRRGNEQYF.